This TCR beta chain was recorded in a study of CD8 T cells in ankylosing spondylitis. Findings and limits, study-wide: Characteristic of ankylosing spondylitis blood, it appeared, was a TCR beta motif comprising roughly eight highly homologous variants.

TCRdb ran MiXCR on the 5' RACE reads and lists one entry per CDR3 protein. The table lists a few hundred thousand distinct CDR3 sequences, more than 20% of them singletons, with 16% in the top ten. This clonotype was recorded many times. The antigen is unknown. V lost 6 bases to trimming and J lost 2 bases; unmatched junction nucleotides: 7. The CDR3 is 16 residues long. This sequence joins TRBV12-3 or TRBV12-4 and TRBJ2-5; 12 bases are shared with TRBD2. Sample: blood, either unsorted or a sorted T cell fraction (not recorded which). The receptor was isolated from a male donor with ankylosing spondylitis. CDR3 nucleotide sequence: TGTGCCAGCAGCAGAGGACTAGCGGGGATACAAGAGACCCAGTACTTC. Translated: CASSRGLAGIQETQYF.